The 8 T cell receptor beta chains below all came from one sample that was sequenced in a study of blood T cell repertoires in COVID-19. Sequencing used immunoSEQ multiplex PCR; TCRdb keeps in-frame clones, though not all of them. The sample holds around 100,000 clones, 90% seen once. The sequencing sample was made of peripheral blood. The origin of the receptors is a man in his forties or fifties with acute or convalescent COVID-19.

The V and J genes are TRBV6-5 and TRBJ2-2; a possible D gene is TRBD2 (6 bases). This CDR3 is built from 15 residues. The germline V gene has CDR1 MNHEY and CDR2 SVGAGI. V was pared by 7 bases and J by 5 bases, with 17 bases between. CDR3: CASTRDSLGTGELFF. DNA for the CDR3: TGTGCCAGCACCCGGGACTCCTTGGGGACCGGGGAGCTGTTTTTT.

The count of this clone is one. The chain recombines TRBV5-1 with TRBJ2-1; D is perhaps TRBD2 (5 bases). The CDR3 runs to 13 residues. V lost 4 bases to trimming and J lost 7 bases, with 12 bases between them. Germline CDR1 reads SGHRS; CDR2 reads YFSETQ. DNA of the CDR3: TGCGCCAGCAGCAGTGTACTAGGTAATGAGCAGTTCTTC. Residues: CASSSVLGNEQFF.

The gene calls are TRBV3-1 (or the pseudogene TRBV3-2) and TRBJ2-7, with unresolved D. The germline V and J ends were trimmed by 1 base and 7 bases, with 8 bases remaining between them. The CDR3 is made up of 12 amino acids. The germline CDR1 and CDR2 sequences are LGHDT and YNNKEL (reference sequence). The CDR3 sequence is CASSQVIQEQYF. For the CDR3, the DNA is TGTGCCAGCAGCCAAGTCATCCAGGAGCAGTACTTC.

The chain carries TRBV24-1 and TRBJ2-6; D is ambiguous. V lost 10 bases and J 0 bases, leaving 3 bases between the germline ends. Germline V gene sequence: CDR1 KGHDR, CDR2 SFDVKD. This CDR3 comprises 12 residues. In DNA form, the CDR3 reads TGTGCCACGAGCTCTGGGGCCAACGTCCTGACTTTC. Translation gives CATSSGANVLTF.

This chain joins TRBV5-3 and TRBJ2-7; D remains ambiguous. TRBV5-3 is recorded as an ORF, its role being uncertain. CDR3 length: 10 residues. Trimming stripped 6 bases from V and 3 bases from J, with 4 bases between. CDR3 DNA: TGTGCCAGAACCCGCTACGAGCAGTACTTC. Translating it yields CARTRYEQYF.

The CDR3 DNA reads TGTGCCAGCAGCCGCGGGACAGGGGGATATGGCTACACCTTC. Amino acid sequence: CASSRGTGGYGYTF. The chain carries TRBV7-9 and TRBJ1-2, with 11 nucleotides matching TRBD1. The germline gives CDR1 SEHNR, CDR2 FQNEAQ (reference sequence). V shed 5 bases and J 5 bases; nucleotides not matched to a gene: 4. The CDR3 has 14 amino acids.

The DNA of the CDR3 is TGCGCCAGCAGGAAGACTAGCGGTTACAATGAGCAGTTCTTC. Translating gives CASRKTSGYNEQFF. The chain employs TRBV5-1 and TRBJ2-1, with 9 bases identical to TRBD2. The V gene end was trimmed by 5 bases and the J gene end by 4 bases; junction bases not matched to a gene: 4. Germline V CDR1 and CDR2: SGHRS, YFSETQ. The CDR3 contains 14 residues. Looking up the rest from reference TRBV5-1 and TRBJ2-1 gives the full variable domain: KAGVTQTPRYLIKTRGQQVTLSCSPISGHRSVSWYQQTPGQGLQFLFEYFSETQRNKGNFPGRFSGRQFSNSRSEMNVSTLELGDSALYLCASRKTSGYNEQFFGPGTRLTVL.

V gene TRBV18 combines with J gene TRBJ1-3; a possible D gene is TRBD1 (5 bases). The CDR3 loop spans 15 amino acids. The germline CDR1 and CDR2 sequences are KGHSH and LQKENI. V dropped 4 bases and J dropped 3 bases, with 13 bases sitting between them. The CDR3 DNA sequence: TGTGCCAGCTCACGGGAGGGGTTCGGTGGAAACACCATATATTTT. Amino acid sequence: CASSREGFGGNTIYF.